Detailed here is one T cell receptor (beta chain). Its cognate antigen is unknown. The method was immunoSEQ multiplex PCR; TCRdb's version includes in-frame clones alone and lacks a portion of them. Of more than 550,000 clones listed, about two thirds are singletons. Germline assignment: CDR1 SGHTA and CDR2 FQGNSA. This CDR3 comprises 15 residues. The V and J ends lost 1 base and 4 bases respectively, with 11 bases between them. The sample originates from a study of shared clonotypes between healthy human individuals. Study-wide findings and caveats: Non-shared clonotypes showed lower generation probabilities than clonotypes common to all four donors.

The TCR originated in a woman under 40 in good health. The sequencing input was memory CD4+ T cells sorted from blood. As for subset: CD45RA-negative fraction. The V gene is TRBV7-2, the J gene TRBJ1-5; unclear D gene. In nucleotides, the CDR3 is TGTGCCAGCAGCTTAGACTGGGCCCATAATCAGCCCCAGCATTTT. Its protein product is CASSLDWAHNQPQHF.